Presented here are 24 T cell receptor beta chains from one specimen sequenced in a study of neurological immune-mediated disorders. Time point indicated: longitudinal time-point 1 (baseline). TCRdb reprocessed the 5' RACE reads via MiXCR and lists one record per CDR3 protein. The repertoire includes some 68,000 distinct CDR3 sequences, around 13% of them detected once, and 3.5% to 5.5% sits in the top ten. The sample was PBMCs. The receptors were gathered from a female donor with HTLV-1-associated myelopathy (HAM/TSP).

This clonotype was seen ten or more times. The chain uses TRBV5-5 and TRBJ2-3, with 9 bases matching TRBD2. Germline CDR1 is SGHKS and CDR2 is YYEKEE (reference sequence). The length of the CDR3 is 17 residues. After removal of 3 bases from V and 3 bases from J, the junction contained 11 bases not matched to a gene. In nucleotides, the CDR3 is TGTGCCAGCAGCTCCCGTGGTAGCGGGGGTGGAACAGATACGCAGTATTTT. Translation gives CASSSRGSGGGTDTQYF.

The chain uses TRBV7-2 and TRBJ2-1, with 9 bases identical to TRBD1. The CDR3 sequence is 16 residues long. The ends lost 2 bases at V and 12 bases at J; junction bases unmatched: 14. The germline gives CDR1 SGHTA, CDR2 FQGNSA. CDR3 bases: TGTGCCAGCAGCTTATCGACCGGGACAGGGCTAGGTGGGCAGTTCTTC. Encoded protein: CASSLSTGTGLGGQFF.

Comments on this clonotype: A clone one base away is much larger, so this may be a read error. The chain carries TRBV7-3 and TRBJ2-1, with D hard to call. Trimming stripped 7 bases from V and 6 bases from J, with 7 bases between. Germline values: CDR1 SGHTA, CDR2 FQGTGA. The CDR3 is 11 residues long. CDR3 in DNA: TGTGCCAGCATGGCTTTCAATGAGCAGTTCTTC. It yields the protein CASMAFNEQFF.

This clonotype has ten or more counts. The chain couples TRBV5-1 to TRBJ2-7; 10 positions match TRBD1. Looked up from germline, CDR1 is SGHRS and CDR2 is YFSETQ. The CDR3 runs 15 residues. V was clipped by 2 bases and J by 4 bases; unmatched bases: 6. CDR3 region: CASSLGQGVRYEQYF. CDR3 DNA sequence: TGCGCCAGCAGCTTAGGACAGGGGGTGCGATACGAGCAGTACTTC.

This clonotype is medium-sized (0.01 to 0.1%) by share. The genes are TRBV5-1 and TRBJ2-5; D is unclear. Trimming shortened V by 3 bases and J by 5 bases, and 5 bases separated the two germline ends. CDR1 is SGHRS, CDR2 YFSETQ, per germline. The CDR3 extends over 11 amino acids. The CDR3 loop is CASSSRETQYF. In DNA form, the CDR3 reads TGCGCCAGCAGCTCCAGGGAGACCCAGTACTTC.

This clonotype was seen at least ten times. The chain links TRBV28 to TRBJ2-7; D may be TRBD1 (5 bases). This CDR3 is built from 12 residues. Trimming took off 6 bases at V and 7 bases at J, with 13 bases between the two ends. Germline values: CDR1 MDHEN, CDR2 SYDVKM. Written as DNA, the CDR3 is TGTGCCAGCAGCCAGCAGGGAACGGAGCAGTACTTC. As protein: CASSQQGTEQYF.

This sequence joins TRBV20-1 and TRBJ2-7; tentatively, D is TRBD1 (5 bases). This CDR3 comprises 15 residues. V lost 6 bases to trimming and J lost 6 bases, with 24 bases between them. Germline V lookup: CDR1 DFQATT, CDR2 SNEGSKA (reference sequence). This chain's CDR3 is CSAPISRVITCEQYF. The CDR3 DNA is TGCAGTGCACCGATATCCAGGGTAATAACCTGCGAGCAGTACTTC.

This clonotype was seen ten or more times. The chain joins TRBV18 to TRBJ1-2; 7 bases line up with TRBD1. Germline CDR1 and CDR2: KGHSH and LQKENI. The J segment lost 4 bases and the V segment lost 6 bases, leaving 20 bases of the junction unmatched. CDR3 size: 18 residues. The DNA of the CDR3 is TGTGCCAGCTCCCCTACGGCGGCAGGGGGTAGTTCTAGCTATGGCTACACCTTC. This codes for CASSPTAAGGSSSYGYTF.

This clonotype has a count of ten or more. The rearrangement links TRBV29-1 to TRBJ2-5, with 7 bases matching TRBD1. The V gene's germline CDR1 is SQVTM and CDR2 ANQGSEA. The CDR3 loop spans 13 amino acids. J was trimmed by 2 bases and V by 7 bases; bases with no gene match: 7. CDR3 nucleotide sequence: TGCAGCGCCTCCAGGGGGAGTCAAGAGACCCAGTACTTC. Its protein is CSASRGSQETQYF.

This clonotype has at least ten counts. The V and J genes are TRBV9 and TRBJ1-6; D gene uncertain. This CDR3 contains 12 residues. Trimming shortened V by 3 bases and J by 10 bases, and 8 bases separated the two germline ends. Germline V gene sequence: CDR1 SGDLS, CDR2 YYNGEE. In nucleotides, the CDR3 is TGTGCCAGCAGCGCCAGCGAGTCACCCCTCCACTTT. This sequence encodes CASSASESPLHF. The entire variable domain, with the rest obtained from reference TRBV9 and TRBJ1-6, is as follows: DSGVTQTPKHLITATGQRVTLRCSPRSGDLSVYWYQQSLDQGLQFLIQYYNGEERAKGNILERFSAQQFPDLHSELNLSSLELGDSALYFCASSASESPLHFGNGTRLTVT.

This clonotype has at least ten counts. The genes are TRBV5-1 and TRBJ2-3; D unclear. With 0 bases removed from V and 0 bases from J, the gap between germline ends came to 5 bases. There are 14 residues in the CDR3. The germline V gene has CDR1 SGHRS and CDR2 YFSETQ. The CDR3 loop is CASSLDQSTDTQYF. The CDR3 DNA follows: TGCGCCAGCAGCTTGGATCAAAGCACAGATACGCAGTATTTT. The variable domain in full, with the rest retrieved from reference TRBV5-1 and TRBJ2-3, is KAGVTQTPRYLIKTRGQQVTLSCSPISGHRSVSWYQQTPGQGLQFLFEYFSETQRNKGNFPGRFSGRQFSNSRSEMNVSTLELGDSALYLCASSLDQSTDTQYFGPGTRLTVL.

The J gene is TRBJ2-2, the V gene TRBV7-9, with D uncertain. This CDR3 spans 11 amino acids. Germline V gene sequence: CDR1 SEHNR, CDR2 FQNEAQ (reference sequence). Trimming pared 3 bases from V and 6 bases from J, leaving 2 bases between. The CDR3 is CASSFAGELFF. CDR3 DNA: TGTGCCAGCAGCTTTGCCGGGGAGCTGTTTTTT.

The CDR3 sequence is CATSDTAGELVNEQFF. DNA of the CDR3: TGTGCCACCAGTGATACGGCGGGGGAGCTTGTCAATGAGCAGTTCTTC. This rearrangement joins TRBV24-1 to TRBJ2-1; 7 nucleotides align to TRBD2. Germline lookup yields CDR1 KGHDR and CDR2 SFDVKD. The CDR3 extends over 16 amino acids. After removal of 3 bases from V and 6 bases from J, the junction contained 10 bases not matched to a gene.

This clonotype has ten or more counts. This chain joins TRBV18 and TRBJ1-1, with a weak D call TRBD1 (6 bases). Trimming took 1 base from V and 6 from J, leaving 6 bases between them. The CDR3 extends over 12 amino acids. The germline V gene encodes CDR1 KGHSH and CDR2 LQKENI. CDR3 sequence: CASSPQGAEAFF. As DNA, the CDR3 is TGTGCCAGCTCACCACAGGGGGCTGAAGCTTTCTTT.

A few counts support this clonotype. This may be a read error, as it is one base from a much larger clone. The rearrangement uses TRBV28 and TRBJ2-7; D ambiguous. V was pared by 7 bases and J by 4 bases, with 8 bases between. The germline V gene has CDR1 MDHEN and CDR2 SYDVKM. This CDR3 spans 11 amino acids. The CDR3 nucleotides read TGTGCCAGCACCCAGTGTTACGAGCAGTACTTC. Translating gives CASTQCYEQYF.

In this sample, this clonotype turned up many times. This chain links TRBV6-2 or TRBV6-3 with TRBJ2-1, with D perhaps TRBD2 (6 bases). This CDR3 is built from 13 residues. Trimming removed 5 bases from V and 6 bases from J, with 11 bases in between. CDR1 and CDR2 from the germline V gene are MNHEY and SVGEGT. Here the CDR3 DNA reads TGTGCCAGCAGTGGGACTCTGGGCAATGAGCAGTTCTTC. Translation: CASSGTLGNEQFF.

The chain employs TRBV20-1 and TRBJ1-6, with D hard to call. V was trimmed by 5 bases and J by 9 bases, leaving 14 bases between them. The germline V gene has CDR1 DFQATT and CDR2 SNEGSKA (reference sequence). This CDR3 spans 13 amino acids. The chain's CDR3 is CSARSDLSSPLHF. CDR3 DNA: TGCAGTGCTCGATCCGATTTGAGTTCACCCCTCCACTTT.

This clonotype was seen many times. The chain uses TRBV10-3 and TRBJ2-7; TRBD1 agrees at 11 bases. Trimming cost V 6 bases and J 3 bases; bases outside gene matches: 7. The CDR3 covers 15 residues. Germline values: CDR1 ENHRY, CDR2 SYGVKD. CDR3 coding DNA: TGTGCCATCAGCGCTACCGGGACAGGGGGCTACGAGCAGTACTTC. This gives the protein CAISATGTGGYEQYF.

In this sample, this clonotype turned up many times. This rearrangement joins TRBV5-1 to TRBJ2-2; D is uncertain. V was pared by 5 bases and J by 1 base, with 6 bases between. CDR3 size: 13 residues. The germline V gene encodes CDR1 SGHRS and CDR2 YFSETQ. DNA of the CDR3: TGCGCCAGCAGTAGGAGGAACACCGGGGAGCTGTTTTTT. Translation: CASSRRNTGELFF.

This clonotype has a count of ten or more. J is TRBJ2-1 and V is TRBV5-1; 8 nucleotides match TRBD1. This CDR3 is built from 17 residues. The trim removed 4 bases at V and 6 bases at J, leaving 15 bases unmatched. From germline, CDR1 is SGHRS and CDR2 YFSETQ. The CDR3 spells CASSPTTGQGVGNEQFF. The CDR3 DNA sequence: TGCGCCAGCAGCCCCACAACAGGACAGGGTGTGGGCAATGAGCAGTTCTTC. Supplemented by reference TRBV5-1 and TRBJ2-1, the full variable domain reads KAGVTQTPRYLIKTRGQQVTLSCSPISGHRSVSWYQQTPGQGLQFLFEYFSETQRNKGNFPGRFSGRQFSNSRSEMNVSTLELGDSALYLCASSPTTGQGVGNEQFFGPGTRLTVL.

This clonotype showed up many times. This chain links TRBV7-2 with TRBJ2-2; perhaps TRBD2 as D (5 bases). This CDR3 has 16 amino acids. Between the trimmed V and J ends, which lost 2 bases and 6 bases, there was a span of 16 bases. The germline CDR1 and CDR2 sequences are SGHTA and FQGNSA. The chain's CDR3 is CASSLRLRVTAGELFF. The CDR3 DNA sequence: TGTGCCAGCAGCTTACGACTGAGGGTTACCGCCGGGGAGCTGTTTTTT.

Of note for this clonotype: This may arise from a read error, as a much more abundant clone is one base away. This sequence joins TRBV5-1 and TRBJ1-1; D unclear. The CDR3 covers 12 residues. Trimming pared 2 bases from V and 10 bases from J, leaving 12 bases between. CDR1 is SGHRS, CDR2 YFSETQ, per germline. CDR3 nucleotides: TGCGCCAGCAGCTTTGAAAAGGGAGTAGCTTTCTTT. Amino acids: CASSFEKGVAFF.

This clonotype was seen at least ten times. The chain couples TRBV7-9 to TRBJ1-4, with a possible D match to TRBD1 (5 bases). The CDR3 runs 14 residues. The V end lost 4 bases, the J end lost 0 bases, and 6 bases lay between the germline ends. Germline assignment: CDR1 SEHNR and CDR2 FQNEAQ (reference sequence). CDR3 sequence: CASSSQATNEKLFF. DNA for the CDR3: TGTGCCAGCAGCTCACAGGCAACTAATGAAAAACTGTTTTTT.

The sample holds many counts of this clonotype. CDR3 sequence (DNA): TGTGCCAGCAGATACAGGGGTGGAACAAGCACAGATACGCAGTATTTT. Protein: CASRYRGGTSTDTQYF. The genes are TRBV6-5 and TRBJ2-3, with 7 bases aligning to TRBD1. Germline CDR1 reads MNHEY; CDR2 reads SVGAGI. V lost 6 bases, J lost 0 bases, and 9 bases stayed unmatched. CDR3 length equals 16 residues.